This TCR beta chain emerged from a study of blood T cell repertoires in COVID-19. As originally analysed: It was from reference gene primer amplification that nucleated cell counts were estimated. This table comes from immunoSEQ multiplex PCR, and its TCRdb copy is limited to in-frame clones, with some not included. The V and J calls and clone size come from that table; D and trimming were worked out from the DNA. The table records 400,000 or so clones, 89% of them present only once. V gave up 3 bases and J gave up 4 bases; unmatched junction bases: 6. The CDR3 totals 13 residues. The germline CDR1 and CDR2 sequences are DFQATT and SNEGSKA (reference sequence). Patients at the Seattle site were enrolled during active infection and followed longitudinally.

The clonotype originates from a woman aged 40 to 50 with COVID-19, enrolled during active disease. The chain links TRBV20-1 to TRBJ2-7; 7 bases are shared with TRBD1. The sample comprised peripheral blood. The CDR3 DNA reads TGCAGTGCTAGTGAGGGGGCAGGGTACGAGCAGTACTTC. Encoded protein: CSASEGAGYEQYF.